The 17 T cell receptor beta chains below were found in one sample sequenced in a study of identical twins. TCRdb ran MiXCR on the 5' RACE reads and lists one entry per CDR3 protein. The sample has hundreds of thousands of distinct CDR3 sequences; less than 7% are singletons. The sample was naive T cells sorted from blood. The receptor set was obtained from a man in his late teens or twenties in good health.

This clonotype was picked up a small number of times. This rearrangement joins TRBV7-8 to TRBJ2-7; 11 nucleotides match TRBD2. There are 16 residues in the CDR3. J gave up 6 bases and V 1 base, and 8 bases lay outside the gene matches. Germline V CDR1 and CDR2: SGHVS, FQNEAQ. CDR3 sequence reads: CASSLVTSGRGFEQYV. In nucleotides, the CDR3 is TGTGCCAGCAGCTTAGTCACTAGCGGGAGAGGGTTCGAGCAGTACGTC.

There are many counts of this clonotype. The chain uses TRBV7-6 and TRBJ2-5, with D maybe TRBD1 (5 bases). Trimming removed 1 base from V and 5 bases from J, with 20 bases in between. This CDR3 comprises 17 residues. Germline-derived CDR1 and CDR2 are SGHVS and FNYEAQ. The CDR3 DNA is TGTGCCAGCAGCTTAGGCTCCTCGGTCAGGGCAGAGGAGACCCAGTACTTC. Translated: CASSLGSSVRAEETQYF.

The chain joins TRBV5-4 to TRBJ2-3, with 10 bases identical to TRBD2. Germline values: CDR1 SGHNT, CDR2 YYREEE (reference sequence). There are 17 residues in the CDR3. Losses at the gene ends were 3 bases for V and 1 base for J; bases not matched to a gene: 8. The CDR3 is CASSSGTSGMRTDTQYF. The CDR3 DNA reads TGTGCCAGCAGCTCAGGCACTAGCGGGATGCGCACAGATACGCAGTATTTT.

This clonotype was seen repeatedly, ten times or more. V usage is TRBV19 and J usage is TRBJ2-2; 9 bases align to TRBD2. The CDR3 is made up of 11 amino acids. In germline, CDR1 is LNHDA, CDR2 SQIVND (reference sequence). The CDR3 reads CRTSGRGELFF. For the CDR3, the DNA is TGTAGAACTAGCGGGCGAGGGGAGCTGTTTTTT.

The sample holds many counts of this clonotype. The chain has TRBV27 and TRBJ1-6; TRBD1 matches 7 bases. This CDR3 region has 15 residues. The J segment lost 7 bases and the V segment lost 3 bases, leaving 6 bases of the junction unmatched. Germline V lookup: CDR1 MNHEY, CDR2 SMNVEV (reference sequence). DNA of the CDR3: TGTGCCAGCAGTTTCCAGGGGGGCCAGAATTCACCCCTCCACTTT. It translates to CASSFQGGQNSPLHF.

This clonotype has at least ten counts. The V gene is TRBV20-1, the J gene TRBJ2-1; TRBD2 agrees at 16 bases. In germline, CDR1 is DFQATT, CDR2 SNEGSKA (reference sequence). There are 16 residues in the CDR3. Unmatched junction bases numbered 7, after V lost 6 bases and J lost 5 bases. In DNA, the CDR3 is TGCAGTGCGAAACCGGGACTAGCGGGAGGGAACAATGAGCAGTTCTTC. Translating it yields CSAKPGLAGGNNEQFF.

This rearrangement joins TRBV3-1 to TRBJ1-5; D is undetermined. V was clipped by 1 base and J by 2 bases, with 12 bases between them. Germline V gene data show CDR1 as LGHDT and CDR2 as YNNKEL (reference sequence). The CDR3 has 16 amino acids. The CDR3 DNA is TGTGCCAGCAGCCAAGGGGGAACAGTTGGCAATCAGCCCCAGCATTTT. Translated, it gives CASSQGGTVGNQPQHF.

The chain is built from TRBV30 and TRBJ2-7; 7 nucleotides agree with TRBD1. The CDR3 contains 16 residues. Germline CDR1 reads GTSNPN; CDR2 reads SVGIG (reference sequence). Germline trimming cut 1 base from V and 4 bases from J; bases unmatched to any gene: 13. The CDR3 DNA reads as TGTGCCTGGAGTGAGGCCTCCATCCGGGACAGATACGAGCAGTACTTC. Protein sequence: CAWSEASIRDRYEQYF.

On this clonotype: Being one base from a much bigger clone, this may be a read error. This chain connects TRBV29-1 to TRBJ1-1, with no clear D. Germline values: CDR1 SQVTM, CDR2 ANQGSEA. The length of the CDR3 is 13 residues. The CDR3 coding sequence is TGCAGCGTTGAAAAGAGGCATTTATCTGAATCTTTCTTT. It is translated as CSVEKRHLSESFF.

This clonotype was observed at least ten times. The rearrangement links TRBV7-3 to TRBJ1-6; D possibly corresponds to TRBD1 (5 bases). The germline gives CDR1 SGHTA, CDR2 FQGTGA. The CDR3 runs to 14 residues. Trimming removed 5 bases from V and 7 bases from J, with 12 bases in between. The chain's CDR3 is CASSLQGGNSPLHF. For the CDR3, the DNA is TGTGCCAGCAGCCTCCAGGGTGGCAATTCACCCCTCCACTTT.

This clonotype has at least ten counts. The gene calls are TRBV7-2 and TRBJ2-1; tentatively, D is TRBD1 (5 bases). Trimming took off 2 bases at V and 5 bases at J, with 10 bases between the two ends. Germline values: CDR1 SGHTA, CDR2 FQGNSA. The CDR3 loop spans 14 amino acids. The CDR3 DNA is TGTGCCAGCAGCTTATGGGTAGGGGACAATGAGCAGTTCTTC. Translating it yields CASSLWVGDNEQFF.

This clonotype showed up many times. The rearrangement joins TRBV4-3 to TRBJ2-1, with D unclear. The ends were cut back, 2 bases at V and 5 bases at J, with 10 bases in the middle. The CDR3 is made up of 14 amino acids. CDR1 is LGHNA, CDR2 YSLEER, per germline. The CDR3 region has the DNA TGCGCCAGCAGCCAACCTAAGACGAACAATGAGCAGTTCTTC. This translates into CASSQPKTNNEQFF.

This clonotype was seen at least ten times. The rearrangement links TRBV4-2 to TRBJ2-7; TRBD2 agrees at 9 bases. V shed 1 base, J shed 1 base, and the junction held 5 bases outside the gene matches. The CDR3 loop spans 16 amino acids. Germline V lookup: CDR1 LGHNA, CDR2 YNFKEQ. The CDR3 DNA reads as TGTGCCAGCAGCCAAGGACTAGCGGAGCGGTCCTACGAGCAGTACTTC. This translates into CASSQGLAERSYEQYF.

This clonotype was counted at least ten times. V is TRBV27 and J is TRBJ1-3; a weak D match, TRBD1 (5 bases). CDR3 size: 13 residues. V lost 6 bases, J lost 8 bases, and 14 bases lay in between. Germline CDR1 reads MNHEY; CDR2 reads SMNVEV (reference sequence). The CDR3 loop reads CASRDPGRDTIYF. The CDR3 DNA reads TGTGCCAGCAGGGACCCAGGGCGGGACACCATATATTTT.

This clonotype was observed many times. This sequence joins TRBV6-2 or TRBV6-3 and TRBJ2-7; D gene uncertain. The germline CDR1 and CDR2 sequences are MNHEY and SVGEGT. V dropped 7 bases and J dropped 4 bases, with 11 bases sitting between them. The CDR3 has 12 residues. The CDR3 sequence: CASTRTGYEQYF. The CDR3 region has the DNA TGTGCCAGCACCCGCACCGGTTACGAGCAGTACTTC.

There are many counts of this clonotype. The chain has TRBV7-2 and TRBJ2-1; 8 bases are a match to TRBD2. Germline values: CDR1 SGHTA, CDR2 FQGNSA. Trimming took 5 bases from V and 5 from J; bases not matched to a gene: 11. The CDR3 is 16 amino acids. The CDR3 DNA reads TGTGCCAGCAGCCGGGGGGGGCTAGCGGTACACAATGAGCAGTTCTTC. This gives the protein CASSRGGLAVHNEQFF.

This clonotype turned up a few times. V gene TRBV2 combines with J gene TRBJ2-2; D not certain. The CDR3 has 12 residues. The V end was cut by 8 bases, the J end by 1 base, with 5 bases between. Germline V CDR1 and CDR2: SNHLY, FYNNEI. CDR3 protein: CASALNTGELFF. CDR3 in DNA: TGTGCCAGCGCCCTGAACACCGGGGAGCTGTTTTTT.